The clone carrying this TCR beta chain was counted between two and nine times. The antigen is undetermined. Use of 60 Vbeta and 13 Jbeta primers characterized the PCR. Some clones are missing from TCRdb's copy, which holds only in-frame ones; the method was immunoSEQ multiplex PCR. The profile shows roughly 190,000 clones, around a tenth of them singletons. The entry originates in a study of cytomegalovirus exposure and HLA in healthy donors. Whole-study results and caveats: Highly shared sequence variants in one cluster were likely a sequencing artifact. Later analysis identified a missense DCLRE1C variant that was linked to TCR beta V- and J-gene trimming.

Nominally healthy donors provided the samples, though records likely missed some immune exposures. This clonotype originated in a woman aged 25-40 years in good health and CMV-seropositive. Sequenced input: PBMCs.

This CDR3 is CASSLGLAGVTGELFF. For the CDR3, the DNA is TGTGCCAGCAGCTTAGGTCTAGCGGGAGTCACCGGGGAGCTGTTTTTT. The chain joins TRBV7-2 to TRBJ2-2; TRBD2 matches at 10 bases. V dropped 1 base and J dropped 4; count of bases not matched to a gene: 3. Germline V CDR1 and CDR2: SGHTA, FQGNSA. The CDR3 spans 16 residues.